What follows describes a single TCR beta chain. What it binds is unknown. The data originate from a study of cytomegalovirus exposure and HLA in healthy donors. Study-wide points: The study assumed roughly uniform donor sequencing depth for presence/absence analyses. Investigators reported over 150 TCR beta chains as tied to cytomegalovirus.

Looked up from germline, CDR1 is MNHNY and CDR2 is SVGAGI (reference sequence). There are 15 residues in the CDR3. Deletions cut 7 bases from V and 7 bases from J, with 20 bases between. 13 Jbeta primers and 60 Vbeta primers were used for the PCR. The data were produced by immunoSEQ multiplex PCR, yet TCRdb's version contains in-frame clones alone and is incomplete. The sample shows some 170,000 clones, just over 70% of them seen only once. The receptor comes from a human donor in good health. This chain links TRBV6-6 with TRBJ1-5; possible D gene TRBD1, 5 bases. The sequenced material came from PBMCs. CDR3 in DNA: TGTGCCAGCACCTCAAGTATCGGGGGTGGGCAGCCCCAGCATTTT. Its translation is CASTSSIGGGQPQHF.